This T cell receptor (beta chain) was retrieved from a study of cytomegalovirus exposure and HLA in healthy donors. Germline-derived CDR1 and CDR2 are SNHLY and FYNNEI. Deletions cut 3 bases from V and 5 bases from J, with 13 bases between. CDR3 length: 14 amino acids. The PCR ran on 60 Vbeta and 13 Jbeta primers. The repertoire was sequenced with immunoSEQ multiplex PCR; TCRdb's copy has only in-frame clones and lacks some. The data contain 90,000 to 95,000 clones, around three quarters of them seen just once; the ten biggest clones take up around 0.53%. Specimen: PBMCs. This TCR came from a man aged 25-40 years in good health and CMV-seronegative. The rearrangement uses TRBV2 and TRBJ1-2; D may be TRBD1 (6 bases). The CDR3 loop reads CASSDQGSEYGYTF. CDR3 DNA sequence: TGTGCCAGCAGTGATCAGGGGTCAGAATATGGCTACACCTTC.